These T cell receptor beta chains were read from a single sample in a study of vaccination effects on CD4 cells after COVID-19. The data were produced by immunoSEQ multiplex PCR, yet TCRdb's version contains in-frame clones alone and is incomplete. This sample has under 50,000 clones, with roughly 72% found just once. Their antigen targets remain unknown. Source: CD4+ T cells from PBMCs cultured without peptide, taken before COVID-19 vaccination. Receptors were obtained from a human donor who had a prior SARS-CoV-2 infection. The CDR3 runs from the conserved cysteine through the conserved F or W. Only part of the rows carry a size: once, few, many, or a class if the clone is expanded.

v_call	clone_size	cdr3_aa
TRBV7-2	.	CASSPQGAANEKLFF
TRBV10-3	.	CASRARLGGTNTGELFF
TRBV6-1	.	CASSEEYGSPPWEQYF
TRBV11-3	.	CASSLSGMNTEAFF
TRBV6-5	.	CASSFRNSGNTIYF
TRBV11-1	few	CASSEGGSLNSPLHF
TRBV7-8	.	CASSLGGRAGRYGYTF
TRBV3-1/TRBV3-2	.	CASSQAGGTTDTQYF
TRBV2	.	CASSEVGDNSPLHF
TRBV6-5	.	CATQGRGARGYGYTF
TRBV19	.	CASSNERPGAGELNEQFF
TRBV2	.	CASSDAGHQPQHF
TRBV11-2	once	CASSLALSGANVLTF
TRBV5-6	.	CASSLQGGTEAFF
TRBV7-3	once	CASSFRLEDTQYF
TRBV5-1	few	CASSQQGVAEAFF
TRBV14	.	CASSIGQGFETQYF
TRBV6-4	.	CASSSSGGSTDTQYF
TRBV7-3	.	CASSLGAGVGYEQYF
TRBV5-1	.	CASSLMTGRANVLTF